These T cell receptor beta chains were read from a single sample in a study of blood T cell repertoires in COVID-19. Profiling relied on immunoSEQ multiplex PCR, and the TCRdb table lists in-frame clones only, not all of them. This repertoire shows about 15,000 clones, around 77% found once; its top ten account for about 14%. Sequenced: peripheral blood. These receptor sequences come from a human donor in a cohort sampled during active COVID-19. Each CDR3 is given with its conserved first and last residue. Each record gives: D gene, clone size, V gene, J gene, CDR3 protein, CDR3 DNA. A D gene is named only where the DNA matches it firmly. Part of the rows lack a size; the others show once, few, many or a class for expanded clones.

.	few	TRBV7-8	TRBJ1-4	CASSYDGDNEKLFF	TGTGCCAGCAGCTACGACGGGGATAATGAAAAACTGTTTTTT
TRBD1	.	TRBV28	TRBJ1-5	CASSLAGDSQPQHF	TGTGCCAGCAGTTTAGCCGGGGACAGTCAGCCCCAGCATTTT
.	.	TRBV14	TRBJ1-1	CASSRDMNTEAFF	TGTGCCAGCAGCCGGGACATGAACACTGAAGCTTTCTTT
TRBD1	few	TRBV4-1	TRBJ2-3	CASSQTPGQGTDTQYF	TGCGCCAGCAGCCAAACCCCGGGACAGGGGACAGATACGCAGTATTTT
TRBD1	.	TRBV7-9	TRBJ2-7	CASSSDRTLYEQYF	TGTGCCAGCAGCTCGGACAGGACCCTCTACGAGCAGTACTTC
TRBD1	.	TRBV6-5	TRBJ2-7	CASSLTGGWAEQYF	TGTGCCAGCAGTTTGACAGGGGGGTGGGCCGAGCAGTACTTC
TRBD1	few	TRBV27	TRBJ2-7	CASTRTGQTSYEQYF	TGTGCCAGCACCCGCACGGGACAGACCTCCTACGAGCAGTACTTC
.	.	TRBV29-1	TRBJ2-2	CSGGGHNTGELFF	TGCAGCGGAGGGGGACATAACACCGGGGAGCTGTTTTTT
.	.	TRBV9	TRBJ1-2	CASSVDRDGGGYTF	TGTGCCAGCAGCGTAGATCGGGATGGAGGTGGCTACACCTTC
.	.	TRBV7-2	TRBJ2-7	CASSFTRAYEQYF	TGTGCCAGCAGCTTCACCAGGGCCTACGAGCAGTACTTC
.	.	TRBV18	TRBJ2-7	CASSLIQRGGIEYEQYF	TGTGCCAGCTCACTAATACAGAGGGGGGGCATAGAGTACGAGCAGTACTTC
TRBD1	.	TRBV29-1	TRBJ2-1	CSAGQGIDNEQFF	TGCAGCGCTGGACAGGGTATCGACAATGAGCAGTTCTTC
.	.	TRBV13	TRBJ1-3	CASSLRGLGSGNTIYF	TGTGCCAGCAGCTTGCGGGGGCTCGGGTCTGGAAACACCATATATTTT
.	.	TRBV28	TRBJ1-1	CASSHKQGRRNTEAFF	TGTGCCAGCAGTCATAAACAGGGTCGCAGGAACACTGAAGCTTTCTTT
.	.	TRBV28	TRBJ1-5	CASTVGGQPQHF	TGTGCCAGCACTGTGGGAGGTCAGCCCCAGCATTTT
TRBD1	few	TRBV28	TRBJ1-5	CASSYWGQTNQPQHF	TGTGCCAGCAGTTATTGGGGACAGACTAATCAGCCCCAGCATTTT
.	.	TRBV6-6	TRBJ2-2	CASTRPGQGGTGELFF	TGTGCCAGCACCAGACCCGGACAGGGAGGGACCGGGGAGCTGTTTTTT
TRBD2	.	TRBV27	TRBJ2-3	CASSLDEREGDTQYF	TGTGCCAGCAGTTTAGATGAGCGGGAAGGAGATACGCAGTATTTT
.	.	TRBV28	TRBJ1-2	CAIDGPPQNYGYTF	TGTGCCATCGACGGTCCCCCACAGAACTATGGCTACACCTTC
.	.	TRBV6-2/TRBV6-3	TRBJ2-1	CASSYSMKGEFF	TGTGCCAGCAGTTACTCGATGAAAGGGGAGTTCTTC
.	.	TRBV6-4	TRBJ2-1	CASSHRATGSYNEQFF	TGTGCCAGCAGTCATCGTGCAACCGGCTCCTACAATGAGCAGTTCTTC
.	.	TRBV3-1/TRBV3-2	TRBJ2-4	CASSHGTRENIQYF	TGTGCCAGCAGCCACGGGACACGGGAAAACATTCAGTACTTC
TRBD2	.	TRBV7-8	TRBJ2-3	CASSSRHAGAVAYDTQYF	TGTGCCAGCAGCTCACGGCACGCGGGAGCGGTTGCGTATGATACGCAGTATTTT
.	.	TRBV6-6	TRBJ1-5	CASSSTVNQPQHF	TGTGCCAGCAGTTCAACAGTCAATCAGCCCCAGCATTTT
TRBD2	.	TRBV10-3	TRBJ2-2	CAIRKRGTLNTGELFF	TGTGCCATCCGCAAGCGGGGGACCTTGAACACCGGGGAGCTGTTTTTT
TRBD1	.	TRBV15	TRBJ2-3	CATGTGGHTDTQYF	TGTGCCACGGGGACAGGGGGACACACAGATACGCAGTATTTT
TRBD2	.	TRBV3-1/TRBV3-2	TRBJ2-2	CASSWGLAGGPTGELFF	TGTGCCAGCAGCTGGGGACTAGCGGGGGGGCCCACCGGGGAGCTGTTTTTT
TRBD2	.	TRBV9	TRBJ2-3	CASSNPTSGGTDTQYF	TGTGCCAGCAGCAATCCCACTAGCGGGGGAACAGATACGCAGTATTTT
.	.	TRBV3-1/TRBV3-2	TRBJ2-2	CASSHFTGELFF	TGTGCCAGCAGCCACTTCACCGGGGAGCTGTTTTTT
TRBD2	.	TRBV30	TRBJ2-7	CAWSAQRGSYEQYF	TGTGCCTGGAGTGCCCAGCGGGGCTCCTACGAGCAGTACTTC
TRBD1	.	TRBV6-5	TRBJ1-5	CASRGTGNQPQHF	TGTGCCAGCAGGGGGACAGGGAACCAGCCCCAGCATTTT
.	.	TRBV28	TRBJ2-4	CASANRDTYKNIQYF	TGTGCCAGCGCCAACCGGGACACCTATAAAAACATTCAGTACTTC
.	.	TRBV20-1	TRBJ2-6	CSASHGGANVLTF	TGCAGTGCTAGTCACGGGGGGGCCAACGTCCTGACTTTC
TRBD1	.	TRBV9	TRBJ1-2	CASSVVDQGARGYTF	TGTGCCAGCAGCGTAGTAGATCAGGGGGCAAGAGGCTACACCTTC
TRBD1	.	TRBV29-1	TRBJ2-1	CSGGQGLYNEQFF	TGCAGCGGGGGACAGGGATTATACAATGAGCAGTTCTTC
.	.	TRBV20-1	TRBJ2-1	CTPMLGREQFF	TGCACCCCTATGCTCGGTCGCGAGCAGTTCTTC
.	once	TRBV5-6	TRBJ2-7	CASSFGPTREQYF	TGTGCCAGCAGCTTTGGTCCTACGAGGGAGCAGTACTTC
TRBD2	few	TRBV5-4	TRBJ2-2	CASSLGGRLNTGELFF	TGTGCCAGCAGCTTGGGCGGGAGGCTGAACACCGGGGAGCTGTTTTTT
TRBD2	.	TRBV12-5	TRBJ2-5	CASGTGGQETQYF	TGTGCTAGTGGTACGGGGGGGCAAGAGACCCAGTACTTC
TRBD2	.	TRBV29-1	TRBJ2-7	CSARGASGGGEQYF	TGCAGCGCAAGAGGGGCTAGCGGGGGTGGAGAGCAGTACTTC
TRBD1	.	TRBV25-1	TRBJ2-3	CATGTAWPTDTQYF	TGTGCCACCGGGACAGCCTGGCCCACAGATACGCAGTATTTT
TRBD2	.	TRBV3-1/TRBV3-2	TRBJ2-7	CASSTRTGLAGGLRYEQYF	TGTGCCAGCAGCACACGTACGGGACTAGCGGGGGGGCTTAGGTACGAGCAGTACTTC
.	few	TRBV29-1	TRBJ1-2	CSVEDRQDYGYTF	TGCAGCGTTGAAGATCGACAGGACTATGGCTACACCTTC
.	few	TRBV20-1	TRBJ1-1	CSASTGHFGSEAFF	TGCAGTGCTAGTACAGGCCACTTCGGGAGTGAAGCTTTCTTT
TRBD1	.	TRBV29-1	TRBJ1-2	CSVVGQGYYGYTF	TGCAGCGTTGTGGGACAGGGGTACTATGGCTACACCTTC
TRBD1	once	TRBV5-6	TRBJ2-7	CASFETGLPPYEQYF	TGTGCCAGCTTTGAGACAGGGCTCCCTCCCTACGAGCAGTACTTC
.	.	TRBV3-1/TRBV3-2	TRBJ1-1	CASSQDPPGGLRAEAFF	TGTGCCAGCAGCCAAGATCCCCCGGGCGGGTTACGCGCTGAAGCTTTCTTT
TRBD2	.	TRBV5-5	TRBJ2-7	CASSLTSGSLYEQYF	TGTGCCAGCAGCTTGACTAGCGGGAGCTTATACGAGCAGTACTTC
.	few	TRBV24-1	TRBJ1-2	CATSDGGRGNYGYTF	TGTGCCACAAGCGATGGGGGCAGGGGAAACTATGGCTACACCTTC
TRBD1	.	TRBV27	TRBJ2-3	CASSLGRGDTQYF	TGTGCCAGCAGTTTGGGCAGGGGGGATACGCAGTATTTT
TRBD1	.	TRBV5-1	TRBJ1-2	CASSLGTGEPNYGYTF	TGCGCCAGCAGCTTGGGTACAGGGGAACCTAACTATGGCTACACCTTC
TRBD2	.	TRBV3-1/TRBV3-2	TRBJ2-3	CASSQASTSGSSDTQYF	TGTGCCAGCAGCCAAGCTTCGACTAGCGGGAGTTCAGATACGCAGTATTTT
.	.	TRBV2	TRBJ2-7	CASSEQTLKQYF	TGTGCCAGCAGTGAACAGACACTGAAGCAGTACTTC
.	.	TRBV18	TRBJ1-3	CASSPQSGWSSGNTIYF	TGTGCCAGCTCACCACAGTCGGGATGGAGCTCTGGAAACACCATATATTTT
.	.	TRBV28	TRBJ2-7	CASSVPGLWEQYF	TGTGCCAGCAGTGTACCGGGACTGTGGGAGCAGTACTTC